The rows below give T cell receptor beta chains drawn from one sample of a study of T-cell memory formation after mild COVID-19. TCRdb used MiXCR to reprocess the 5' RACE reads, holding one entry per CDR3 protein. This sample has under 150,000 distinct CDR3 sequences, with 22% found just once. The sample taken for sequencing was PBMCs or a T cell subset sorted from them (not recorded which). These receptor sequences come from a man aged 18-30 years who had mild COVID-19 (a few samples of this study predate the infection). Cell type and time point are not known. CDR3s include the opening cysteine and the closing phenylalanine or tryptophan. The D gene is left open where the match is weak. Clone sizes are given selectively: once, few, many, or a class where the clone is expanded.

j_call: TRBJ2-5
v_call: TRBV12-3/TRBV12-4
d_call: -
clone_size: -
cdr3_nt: TGTGCCAGCAGTCCGCTGGGGGCAGAGACCCAGTACTTC
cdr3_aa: CASSPLGAETQYF

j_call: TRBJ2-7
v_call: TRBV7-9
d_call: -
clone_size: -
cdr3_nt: TGTGCCAGTACAGTACAGGGCTACGAGCAGTACTTC
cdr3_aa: CASTVQGYEQYF

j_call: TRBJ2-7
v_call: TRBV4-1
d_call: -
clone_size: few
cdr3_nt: TGCGCCAGCAGCCTGGGGCCTCTCTCCTACGAGCAGTACTTC
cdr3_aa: CASSLGPLSYEQYF

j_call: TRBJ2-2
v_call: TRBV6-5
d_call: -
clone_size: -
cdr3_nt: TGTGCCAGCAGTTACAGGGGGGAGCTGTTTTTT
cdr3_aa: CASSYRGELFF

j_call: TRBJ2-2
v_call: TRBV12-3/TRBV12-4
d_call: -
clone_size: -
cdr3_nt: TGTGCCAGCAGTTTCTGGCAGGGGTCGGGCGGGGAGCTGTTTTTT
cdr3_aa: CASSFWQGSGGELFF

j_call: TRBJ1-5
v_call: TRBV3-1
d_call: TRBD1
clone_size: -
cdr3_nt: TGTGCCAGCAGCCACCGGGACAGGGTTAGCAATCAGCCCCAGCATTTT
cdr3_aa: CASSHRDRVSNQPQHF

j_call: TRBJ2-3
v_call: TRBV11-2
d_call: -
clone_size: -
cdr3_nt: TGTGCCAGCAGCTTCTCCACGGGATTGATTGGCACAGATACGCAGTATTTT
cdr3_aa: CASSFSTGLIGTDTQYF

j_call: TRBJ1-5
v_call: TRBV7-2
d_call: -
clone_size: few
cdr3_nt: TGTGCCAGCAGCTTAGAAGGTCGGCATAGCAATCAGCCCCAGCATTTT
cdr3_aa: CASSLEGRHSNQPQHF

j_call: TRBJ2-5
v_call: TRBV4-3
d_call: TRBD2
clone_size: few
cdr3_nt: TGCGCCAGCAGCCAAGATAGTGGCGGGGGGGAAGAGACCCAGTACTTC
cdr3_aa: CASSQDSGGGEETQYF

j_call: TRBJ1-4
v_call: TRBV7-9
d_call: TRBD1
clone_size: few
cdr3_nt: TGTGCCAGCAGCTTAACGTTCGGACAGGGGAATGAAAAACTGTTTTTT
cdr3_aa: CASSLTFGQGNEKLFF

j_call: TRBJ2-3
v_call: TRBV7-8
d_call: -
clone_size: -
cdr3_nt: TGTGCCAGCAGCACTACTACAGATACGCAGTATTTT
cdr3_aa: CASSTTTDTQYF

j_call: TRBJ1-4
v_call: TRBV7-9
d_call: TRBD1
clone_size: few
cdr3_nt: TGTGCCAGCTCAGACCGGGACAGGGACGCAACTAATGAAAAACTGTTTTTT
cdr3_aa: CASSDRDRDATNEKLFF

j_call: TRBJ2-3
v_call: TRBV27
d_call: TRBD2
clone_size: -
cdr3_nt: TGTGCCAGCAGTTTCTCAGCGGGACGCACAGATACGCAGTATTTT
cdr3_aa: CASSFSAGRTDTQYF

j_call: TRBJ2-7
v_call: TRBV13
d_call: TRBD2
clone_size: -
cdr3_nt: TGTGCCAGCAGCTTAGCCGGGAGGGACTACGAGCAGTACTTC
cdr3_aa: CASSLAGRDYEQYF

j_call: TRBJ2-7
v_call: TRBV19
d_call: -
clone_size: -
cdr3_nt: TGTGCCAGTAGTATAGAGGGGGCGGCCTACGAGCAGTACTTC
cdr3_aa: CASSIEGAAYEQYF

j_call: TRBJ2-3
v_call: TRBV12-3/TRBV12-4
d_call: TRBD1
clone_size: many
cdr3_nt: TGTGCCAGCAGACAGGAAGAGGTCGGGACAGCTAGCACAGATACGCAGTATTTT
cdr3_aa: CASRQEEVGTASTDTQYF

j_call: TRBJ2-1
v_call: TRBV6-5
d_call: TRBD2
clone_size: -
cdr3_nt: TGTGCCAGCAGTTACTGGACTAGCGGGGGGCGTGATGAGCAGTTCTTC
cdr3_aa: CASSYWTSGGRDEQFF

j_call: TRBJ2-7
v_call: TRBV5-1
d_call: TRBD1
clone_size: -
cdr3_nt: TGCGCCAGCAGCAGGCCCGGGACAGAGAACGAGCAGTACTTC
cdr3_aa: CASSRPGTENEQYF

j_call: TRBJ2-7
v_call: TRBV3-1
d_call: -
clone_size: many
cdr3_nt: TGTGCCAGCAGCCAAGATCTCCGCCGGCCTTCCTACGAGCAGTACTTC
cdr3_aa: CASSQDLRRPSYEQYF

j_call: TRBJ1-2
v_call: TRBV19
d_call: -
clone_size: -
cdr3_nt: TGTGCCAGTATGGAGTCCAACTATGGCTACACCTTC
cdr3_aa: CASMESNYGYTF

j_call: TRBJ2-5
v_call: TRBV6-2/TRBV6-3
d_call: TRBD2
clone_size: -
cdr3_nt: TGTGCCAGCAGTTACTCCAACTGGGGGACTAGCGGGGGGGCCCCAGAGACCCAGTACTTC
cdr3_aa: CASSYSNWGTSGGAPETQYF

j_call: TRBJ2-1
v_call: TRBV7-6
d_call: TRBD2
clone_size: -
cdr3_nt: TGTGCCAGCAGCCTTGGGACTAGCGGGGGGAGTAGGAATGAGCAGTTCTTC
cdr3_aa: CASSLGTSGGSRNEQFF

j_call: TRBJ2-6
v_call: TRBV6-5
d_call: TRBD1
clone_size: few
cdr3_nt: TGTGCCAGCAGTCGGCTAGGACAGGATGGGTATGGGGCCAACGTCCTGACTTTC
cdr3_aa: CASSRLGQDGYGANVLTF

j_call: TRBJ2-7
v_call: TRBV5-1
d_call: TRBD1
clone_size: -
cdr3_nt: TGCGCCAGCAGCGCGCAGGGGGCCTCTTCCTACGAGCAGTACTTC
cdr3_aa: CASSAQGASSYEQYF

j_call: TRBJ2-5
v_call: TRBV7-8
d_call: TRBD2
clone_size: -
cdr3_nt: TGTGCCAGCAGCTTAAATTTTGCTAGCGGGGTTGAGACCCAGTACTTC
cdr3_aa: CASSLNFASGVETQYF

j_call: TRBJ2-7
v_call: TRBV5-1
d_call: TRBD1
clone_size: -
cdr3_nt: TGCGCCAGCAGCTTGGGGACAGGGGTCTACTACGAGCAGTACTTC
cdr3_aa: CASSLGTGVYYEQYF

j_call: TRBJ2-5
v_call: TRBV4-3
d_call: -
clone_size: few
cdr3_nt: TGCGCCAGCAGCCAAAGGACATTACAAGAGACCCAGTACTTC
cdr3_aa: CASSQRTLQETQYF

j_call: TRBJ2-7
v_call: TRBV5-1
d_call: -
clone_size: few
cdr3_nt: TGCGCCAGCAGCTTGGGACAGAACTACGAGCAGTACTTC
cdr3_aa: CASSLGQNYEQYF

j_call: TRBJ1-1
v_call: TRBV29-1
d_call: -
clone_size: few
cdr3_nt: TGCAGCGTTGTCTTACAGGGCGAAGCTTTCTTT
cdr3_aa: CSVVLQGEAFF

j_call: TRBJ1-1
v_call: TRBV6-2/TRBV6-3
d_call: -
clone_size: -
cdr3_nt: TGTGCCAGCACCAACGATGCAGGGAAGGACACTGAAGCTTTCTTT
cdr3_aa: CASTNDAGKDTEAFF

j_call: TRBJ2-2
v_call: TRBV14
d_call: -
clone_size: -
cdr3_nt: TGTGCCAGCAGCCCGAGGTCCGGGGAGCTGTTTTTT
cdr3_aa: CASSPRSGELFF

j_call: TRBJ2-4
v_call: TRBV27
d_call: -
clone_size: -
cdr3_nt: TGTGCCAGCAGCGTGGGACCCCTAGCCAAAAACATTCAGTACTTC
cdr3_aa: CASSVGPLAKNIQYF

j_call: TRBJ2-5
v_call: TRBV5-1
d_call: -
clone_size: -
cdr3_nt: TGCGCCAGCAGCTTGTCTCCCAACCAAGAGACCCAGTACTTC
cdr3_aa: CASSLSPNQETQYF

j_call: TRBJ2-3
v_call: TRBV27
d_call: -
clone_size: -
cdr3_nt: TGTGCCAGCAGTTCCGGGGCGGTGCCAGATACGCAGTATTTT
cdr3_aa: CASSSGAVPDTQYF

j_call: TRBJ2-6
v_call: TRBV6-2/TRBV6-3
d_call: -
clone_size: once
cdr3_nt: TGTGCCAGCAGTTTGGCAGAACTTCCCTTCCCTGGGGCCAACGTCCTGACTTTC
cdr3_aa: CASSLAELPFPGANVLTF

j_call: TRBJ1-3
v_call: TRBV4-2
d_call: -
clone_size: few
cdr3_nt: TGTGCCAGCAGCCACCACTCGGGGGGCTTGGGAAACACCATATATTTT
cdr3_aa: CASSHHSGGLGNTIYF

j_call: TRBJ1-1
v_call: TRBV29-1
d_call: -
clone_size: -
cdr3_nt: TGCAGCGTTGAGAACACTGAAGCTTTCTTT
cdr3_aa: CSVENTEAFF

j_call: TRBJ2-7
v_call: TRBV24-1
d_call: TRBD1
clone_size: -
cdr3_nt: TGTGCCACCAGTGTTCCGGGACAGACCTACGAGCAGTACTTC
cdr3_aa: CATSVPGQTYEQYF

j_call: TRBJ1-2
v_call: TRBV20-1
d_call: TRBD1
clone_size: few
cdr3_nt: TGCAGTGCTAGAGATCGGGACAGGACCTACTATGGCTACACCTTC
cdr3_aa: CSARDRDRTYYGYTF

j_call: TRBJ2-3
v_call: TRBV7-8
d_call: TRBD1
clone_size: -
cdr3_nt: TGTGCCAGCAGCTTGGAGACAGGGTCTTACACAGATACGCAGTATTTT
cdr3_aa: CASSLETGSYTDTQYF

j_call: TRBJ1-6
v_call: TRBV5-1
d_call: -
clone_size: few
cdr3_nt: TGCGCCAGCAGTCGTAGCTCCTATAATTCACCCCTCCACTTT
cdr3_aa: CASSRSSYNSPLHF

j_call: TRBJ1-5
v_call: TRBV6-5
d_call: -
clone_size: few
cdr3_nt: TGTGCCAGCAGTCCTACCAAACTGGGTGGCAATCAGCCCCAGCATTTT
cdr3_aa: CASSPTKLGGNQPQHF

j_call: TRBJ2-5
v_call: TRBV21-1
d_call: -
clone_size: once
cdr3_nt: TGTGCCAGCACCATTCGTGGGATCTTTTTAGTGGAGACCCAGTACTTC
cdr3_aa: CASTIRGIFLVETQYF

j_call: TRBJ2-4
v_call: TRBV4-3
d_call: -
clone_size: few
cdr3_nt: TGCGCCAGCAGCGAAGACGGGGAATTTCAGTACTTC
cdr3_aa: CASSEDGEFQYF

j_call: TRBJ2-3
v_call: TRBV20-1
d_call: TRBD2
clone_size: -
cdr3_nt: TGCAGTGCTCATAGCGCGCGGGGGGGCACAGATACGCAGTATTTT
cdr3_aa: CSAHSARGGTDTQYF

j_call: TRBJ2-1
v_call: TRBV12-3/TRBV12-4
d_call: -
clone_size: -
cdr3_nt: TGTGCCAGCAGTTTCTATGCTGAGCAGTTCTTC
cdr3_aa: CASSFYAEQFF

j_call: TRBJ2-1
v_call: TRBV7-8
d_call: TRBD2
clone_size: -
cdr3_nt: TGTGCCAGCAGCTTAGATCTGGGACTAGCCTATGAGCAGTTCTTC
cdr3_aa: CASSLDLGLAYEQFF

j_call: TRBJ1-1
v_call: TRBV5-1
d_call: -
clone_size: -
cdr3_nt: TGCGCCAGCAGCCCAGGTGGAGAGTTGAACACTGAAGCTTTCTTT
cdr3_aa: CASSPGGELNTEAFF

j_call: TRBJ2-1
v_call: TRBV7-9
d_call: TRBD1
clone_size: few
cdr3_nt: TGTGCCAGCACCCGGGGAGACAGGGGAAGGTATGAGCAGTTCTTC
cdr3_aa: CASTRGDRGRYEQFF

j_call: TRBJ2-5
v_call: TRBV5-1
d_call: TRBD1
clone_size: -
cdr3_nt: TGCGCCAGCAGCTTAGGCCTCCGAGGACAGGGGGAAGAGACCCAGTACTTC
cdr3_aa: CASSLGLRGQGEETQYF

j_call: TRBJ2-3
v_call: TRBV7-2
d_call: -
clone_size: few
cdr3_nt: TGTGCCAGCGGGTCTGGAGACGAAGATACGCAGTATTTT
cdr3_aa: CASGSGDEDTQYF

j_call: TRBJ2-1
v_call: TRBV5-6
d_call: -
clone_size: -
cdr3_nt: TGTGCCAGCAGCTTGGCAGGGTCCAATGAGCAGTTCTTC
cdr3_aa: CASSLAGSNEQFF

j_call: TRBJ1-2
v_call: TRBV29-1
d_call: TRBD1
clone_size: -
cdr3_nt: TGCAGCGTTGAAGATCGAAACAGGGGGGACGGTCGTGGCTACACCTTC
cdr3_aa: CSVEDRNRGDGRGYTF

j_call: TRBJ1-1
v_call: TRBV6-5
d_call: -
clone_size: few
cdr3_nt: TGTGCCAGCAGTCGGGCAGGGCTAGAAGCTTTCTTT
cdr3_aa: CASSRAGLEAFF

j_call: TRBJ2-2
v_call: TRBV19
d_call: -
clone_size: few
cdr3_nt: TGTGCCAGCCCCGGGGACACCGGGGAGCTGTTTTTT
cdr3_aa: CASPGDTGELFF